The rows below give T cell receptor beta chains drawn from one sample of a study of blood T cell repertoires in COVID-19. The data were produced by immunoSEQ multiplex PCR, yet TCRdb's version contains in-frame clones alone and is incomplete. The repertoire consists of 250,000 to 400,000 clones, with approximately 90% occurring once and the leading ten covering under 2%. The sample comprised peripheral blood. These receptors were collected from a woman aged 25 to 45 with COVID-19, enrolled during active disease. Both conserved end residues are part of each CDR3. A D gene is named only where the DNA matches it firmly. A clone size is listed for some rows: how often the clone was seen (once, few, many), or a class if it is expanded.

d_call: TRBD1
j_call: TRBJ1-1
v_call: TRBV6-6
clone_size: .
cdr3_nt: TGTGCCAGCAGTTCCGGACAGGGAGTGAACACTGAAGCTTTCTTT
cdr3_aa: CASSSGQGVNTEAFF

d_call: TRBD1
j_call: TRBJ1-2
v_call: TRBV28
clone_size: .
cdr3_nt: TGTGCCAGCAGTCTTACCGGGACAGGTTCCCATGGCTACACCTTC
cdr3_aa: CASSLTGTGSHGYTF

d_call: .
j_call: TRBJ2-3
v_call: TRBV9
clone_size: .
cdr3_nt: TGTGCCAGCAGCGAAAGACAGTGGGGCACAGATACGCAGTATTTT
cdr3_aa: CASSERQWGTDTQYF

d_call: TRBD1
j_call: TRBJ2-3
v_call: TRBV15
clone_size: .
cdr3_nt: TGTGCCACCAGCGCCCGACAGGGATCGACAGATACGCAGTATTTT
cdr3_aa: CATSARQGSTDTQYF

d_call: .
j_call: TRBJ1-1
v_call: TRBV4-3
clone_size: once
cdr3_nt: TGCGCCAGCAGCCAAGTTATTTCAGAGAACACTGAAGCTTTCTTT
cdr3_aa: CASSQVISENTEAFF

d_call: .
j_call: TRBJ2-3
v_call: TRBV7-6
clone_size: .
cdr3_nt: TGTGCCAGCAGTTACAGGGCAGATACGCAGTATTTT
cdr3_aa: CASSYRADTQYF

d_call: .
j_call: TRBJ2-5
v_call: TRBV12-3/TRBV12-4
clone_size: .
cdr3_nt: TGTGCCAGCAGTGAGGGAGGAGGGACCCAGTACTTC
cdr3_aa: CASSEGGGTQYF

d_call: TRBD1
j_call: TRBJ1-4
v_call: TRBV2
clone_size: .
cdr3_nt: TGTGCCAGCAGAACGGACAGGGGGCATTATAATGAAAAACTGTTTTTT
cdr3_aa: CASRTDRGHYNEKLFF

d_call: .
j_call: TRBJ2-1
v_call: TRBV6-6
clone_size: .
cdr3_nt: TGTGCCAGCAGGAATGGACCGGGACAACGGGATGAGCAGTTCTTC
cdr3_aa: CASRNGPGQRDEQFF

d_call: TRBD1
j_call: TRBJ1-2
v_call: TRBV4-1
clone_size: .
cdr3_nt: TGCGCCAGCCGCCCCCCGGGACAGGACTATGGCTACACCTTC
cdr3_aa: CASRPPGQDYGYTF

d_call: .
j_call: TRBJ1-3
v_call: TRBV11-2
clone_size: once
cdr3_nt: TGTGCCAGCAGGGGGCCCGGAAACACCATATATTTT
cdr3_aa: CASRGPGNTIYF

d_call: TRBD1
j_call: TRBJ1-2
v_call: TRBV7-8
clone_size: .
cdr3_nt: TGTGCCAGCAGCCAGCGTGTGGGACAGGGCCTCTATGGCTACACCTTC
cdr3_aa: CASSQRVGQGLYGYTF

d_call: .
j_call: TRBJ2-2
v_call: TRBV2
clone_size: .
cdr3_nt: TGTGCCAGCAGTGAGTTTCAGGGGTACACCGGGGAGCTGTTTTTT
cdr3_aa: CASSEFQGYTGELFF

d_call: .
j_call: TRBJ1-5
v_call: TRBV5-5
clone_size: .
cdr3_nt: TGTGCCAGCAGCCCTGGGCCGGACAATCAGCCCCAGCATTTT
cdr3_aa: CASSPGPDNQPQHF

d_call: .
j_call: TRBJ2-3
v_call: TRBV6-2/TRBV6-3
clone_size: .
cdr3_nt: TGTGCCAGCAGTTGGTCCTCCGGGGTGGATACGCAGTATTTT
cdr3_aa: CASSWSSGVDTQYF

d_call: .
j_call: TRBJ1-2
v_call: TRBV7-8
clone_size: .
cdr3_nt: TGTGCCAGCAGCCCCCCCCGGCAGGTCTCTAACTATGGCTACACCTTC
cdr3_aa: CASSPPRQVSNYGYTF

d_call: TRBD2
j_call: TRBJ2-3
v_call: TRBV2
clone_size: .
cdr3_nt: TGTGCCAGCAGGTTAGCGGGGCCCACAGATACGCAGTATTTT
cdr3_aa: CASRLAGPTDTQYF

d_call: .
j_call: TRBJ2-3
v_call: TRBV7-8
clone_size: once
cdr3_nt: TGTGCCAGCAGCTTAGCCCCTAGCGGCACAGATACGCAGTATTTT
cdr3_aa: CASSLAPSGTDTQYF

d_call: .
j_call: TRBJ2-5
v_call: TRBV6-5
clone_size: .
cdr3_nt: TGTGCCAGCAGGAGAACAGGGAGTGAGACCCAGTACTTC
cdr3_aa: CASRRTGSETQYF

d_call: .
j_call: TRBJ1-1
v_call: TRBV2
clone_size: .
cdr3_nt: TGTGCCAGCAGTGTTGAGGTGAATGCTTTCTTT
cdr3_aa: CASSVEVNAFF

d_call: .
j_call: TRBJ1-2
v_call: TRBV5-5
clone_size: few
cdr3_nt: TGTGCCAGCAGCTTGACAGGGTCTAACTATGGCTACACCTTC
cdr3_aa: CASSLTGSNYGYTF

d_call: .
j_call: TRBJ2-5
v_call: TRBV25-1
clone_size: .
cdr3_nt: TGTGCCAGCAGTTGGACGGGGGAGACCCAGTACTTC
cdr3_aa: CASSWTGETQYF

d_call: .
j_call: TRBJ1-1
v_call: TRBV2
clone_size: .
cdr3_nt: TGTGCCAGCACCAGCTGGGGAGGGGGGAACACTGAAGCTTTCTTT
cdr3_aa: CASTSWGGGNTEAFF

d_call: .
j_call: TRBJ1-5
v_call: TRBV27
clone_size: .
cdr3_nt: TGTGCCAGCAGCCCCGGACAGACGAGGCAGCCCCAGCATTTT
cdr3_aa: CASSPGQTRQPQHF

d_call: TRBD2
j_call: TRBJ2-3
v_call: TRBV6-5
clone_size: once
cdr3_nt: TGTGCCAGCAGGACTAGCGGGGGTTCAGATACGCAGTATTTT
cdr3_aa: CASRTSGGSDTQYF

d_call: .
j_call: TRBJ1-2
v_call: TRBV28
clone_size: .
cdr3_nt: TGTGCCAGCAGTGAGAACAGATTCTATGGCTACACCTTC
cdr3_aa: CASSENRFYGYTF

d_call: .
j_call: TRBJ1-2
v_call: TRBV12-3/TRBV12-4
clone_size: .
cdr3_nt: TGTGCCAGCAGTTTAGTCAGGGGTGCTGGCTACACCTTC
cdr3_aa: CASSLVRGAGYTF

d_call: .
j_call: TRBJ1-6
v_call: TRBV6-1
clone_size: .
cdr3_nt: TGTGCCAGCAGTGAAGTCAGGGCCGGTAATTCACCCCTCCACTTT
cdr3_aa: CASSEVRAGNSPLHF

d_call: .
j_call: TRBJ1-1
v_call: TRBV7-9
clone_size: .
cdr3_nt: TGTGCCAGCAGCTCGACAGCCCGGGGGGTCACTGAAGCTTTCTTT
cdr3_aa: CASSSTARGVTEAFF

d_call: TRBD1
j_call: TRBJ2-1
v_call: TRBV11-2
clone_size: .
cdr3_nt: TGTGCCAGCAGCTCTTTACCGGGACAGAAATACAATGAGCAGTTCTTC
cdr3_aa: CASSSLPGQKYNEQFF

d_call: .
j_call: TRBJ2-7
v_call: TRBV7-7
clone_size: .
cdr3_nt: TGTGCCAGCAGCTTGGGGGACTTCTCCTACGAGCAGTACTTC
cdr3_aa: CASSLGDFSYEQYF

d_call: .
j_call: TRBJ1-5
v_call: TRBV24-1
clone_size: .
cdr3_nt: TGTGCCACCCGGGCGGGCGGCCGCAATCAGCCCCAGCATTTT
cdr3_aa: CATRAGGRNQPQHF

d_call: TRBD2
j_call: TRBJ2-3
v_call: TRBV5-4
clone_size: once
cdr3_nt: TGTGCCAGCAGCTTTGGCCAGACTAGCGGGGGGGGAGATACGCAGTATTTT
cdr3_aa: CASSFGQTSGGGDTQYF

d_call: .
j_call: TRBJ1-3
v_call: TRBV18
clone_size: .
cdr3_nt: TGTGCCAGCTCACCAGCCACGACGAGGGACACCATATATTTT
cdr3_aa: CASSPATTRDTIYF

d_call: TRBD2
j_call: TRBJ2-5
v_call: TRBV3-1/TRBV3-2
clone_size: .
cdr3_nt: TGTGCCAGCAACCAGGGAACTAGCGAAGAGACCCAGTACTTC
cdr3_aa: CASNQGTSEETQYF

d_call: TRBD1
j_call: TRBJ1-2
v_call: TRBV6-5
clone_size: .
cdr3_nt: TGTGCCAGCAGGATGACAGGGGGCTCTGGCTACACCTTC
cdr3_aa: CASRMTGGSGYTF

d_call: .
j_call: TRBJ2-1
v_call: TRBV19
clone_size: .
cdr3_nt: TGTGCCAGTAGTATTACCGGGGGCAATGAGCAGTTCTTC
cdr3_aa: CASSITGGNEQFF

d_call: .
j_call: TRBJ2-3
v_call: TRBV9
clone_size: .
cdr3_nt: TGTGCCAGCAGCTTTCTTCGGGATACGCAGTATTTT
cdr3_aa: CASSFLRDTQYF

d_call: .
j_call: TRBJ2-2
v_call: TRBV18
clone_size: .
cdr3_nt: TGTGCCAGCTCACCACCAGGCGGGCCCACCGGGGAGCTGTTTTTT
cdr3_aa: CASSPPGGPTGELFF

d_call: TRBD1
j_call: TRBJ1-5
v_call: TRBV4-1
clone_size: .
cdr3_nt: TGCGCCAGCAGCCAAGGGACAGGGCGCAATCAGCCCCAGCATTTT
cdr3_aa: CASSQGTGRNQPQHF

d_call: .
j_call: TRBJ1-5
v_call: TRBV5-1
clone_size: .
cdr3_nt: TGCGCCAGCACTACTAGGACAGTCTATAGCAATCAGCCCCAGCATTTT
cdr3_aa: CASTTRTVYSNQPQHF

d_call: TRBD2
j_call: TRBJ2-1
v_call: TRBV4-1
clone_size: .
cdr3_nt: TGCGCCAGCAGGTTAACTACTAGCGGGGGGCCCCCAGAGCAGTTCTTC
cdr3_aa: CASRLTTSGGPPEQFF

d_call: .
j_call: TRBJ1-1
v_call: TRBV6-5
clone_size: once
cdr3_nt: TGTGCCAGCAGTTATGAGGCAGGGTCTGAAGCTTTCTTT
cdr3_aa: CASSYEAGSEAFF

d_call: TRBD1
j_call: TRBJ1-2
v_call: TRBV3-1/TRBV3-2
clone_size: .
cdr3_nt: TGTGCCAGCAGCCGGGACAGTCTCTATGGCTACACCTTC
cdr3_aa: CASSRDSLYGYTF

d_call: .
j_call: TRBJ1-1
v_call: TRBV5-1
clone_size: .
cdr3_nt: TGCGCCAGCAGCTTCCAGGGGAGGGCTGAAGCTTTCTTT
cdr3_aa: CASSFQGRAEAFF

d_call: .
j_call: TRBJ1-3
v_call: TRBV3-1/TRBV3-2
clone_size: .
cdr3_nt: TGTGCCAGCAGCCAAGGGGGGGGATCTGGAAACACCATATATTTT
cdr3_aa: CASSQGGGSGNTIYF

d_call: TRBD1
j_call: TRBJ2-5
v_call: TRBV18
clone_size: .
cdr3_nt: TGTGCCAGCTCACCAGGAATTTCCGGGACAGGCCAAGAGACCCAGTACTTC
cdr3_aa: CASSPGISGTGQETQYF

d_call: .
j_call: TRBJ1-2
v_call: TRBV11-2
clone_size: .
cdr3_nt: TGTGCCAGCAGCTTGGTCCCAGGGGTTGACGGCTACACCTTC
cdr3_aa: CASSLVPGVDGYTF

d_call: .
j_call: TRBJ1-2
v_call: TRBV5-4
clone_size: .
cdr3_nt: TGTGCCAGCAGCTTGGGGGCGGGTGGCTACACCTTC
cdr3_aa: CASSLGAGGYTF

d_call: .
j_call: TRBJ1-2
v_call: TRBV11-3
clone_size: .
cdr3_nt: TGTGCCAGCAGCTTAGACCCCCGGGGAGCATATGGCTACACCTTC
cdr3_aa: CASSLDPRGAYGYTF

d_call: .
j_call: TRBJ1-1
v_call: TRBV4-1
clone_size: .
cdr3_nt: TGCGCCAGCAGCCAAGTCCTAAGCCGGAGTTTAAACACTGAAGCTTTCTTT
cdr3_aa: CASSQVLSRSLNTEAFF

d_call: .
j_call: TRBJ2-1
v_call: TRBV13
clone_size: .
cdr3_nt: TGTGCCAGCAGCCCAGAGACAGGCGGGCAGTTCTTC
cdr3_aa: CASSPETGGQFF

d_call: TRBD1
j_call: TRBJ1-2
v_call: TRBV7-9
clone_size: .
cdr3_nt: TGTGCCAGCAGCCCTCCGGGAGGGGGCGGAGGTGGCTACACCTTC
cdr3_aa: CASSPPGGGGGGYTF

d_call: .
j_call: TRBJ2-5
v_call: TRBV12-3/TRBV12-4
clone_size: .
cdr3_nt: TGTGCCAGCAGTTTAAATCAGGGCGAGACCCAGTACTTC
cdr3_aa: CASSLNQGETQYF